Included here is one T cell receptor beta chain sequence, with context. What it binds is unknown. Measured with immunoSEQ multiplex PCR; TCRdb has only the in-frame clones, and not every one. The sample includes roughly 300,000 clones, more than 75% of them seen just once. This sample is drawn from a study of shared clonotypes between healthy human individuals. Notes on the study in general: Among donors, the sharing of clonotypes was expected to be influenced by sequencing depth. Several donors shared approximately 5% of their naive CD4 clonotypes. Estimated richness values were generally larger in naive subsets than in memory subsets.

The ends were cut back, 7 bases at V and 8 bases at J, with 14 bases in the middle. CDR1 and CDR2 (germline): SNHLY, FYNNEI. The CDR3 covers 13 residues. Each CD8 memory set brought CD45RO+ cells together with CCR7-negative CD45RA+ TemRA cells. Material for sequencing was memory CD8+ T cells sorted from blood. Subset indicated: CD45RO+ cells pooled with CCR7-negative TemRA cells. This TCR was recovered from a man between 18 and 35 years old in good health. This chain joins TRBV2 and TRBJ1-4; D not resolved. Here the CDR3 DNA reads TGTGCCAGCATCACGCTACGGGAGGAAAAACTGTTTTTT. Protein product: CASITLREEKLFF.